Below, 4 T cell receptor beta chains from the same sample are listed, as sequenced in a study of shared T cell receptors in the human thymus. TCRdb's table, derived via immunoSEQ multiplex PCR, lists solely in-frame clones and lacks some. The table includes about 660,000 clones, more than 75% detected once. The sample was also linked to a second study, of human thymus T cells.

Source material: thymocytes. The receptors derive from a boy in the first two years of life with a congenital heart defect.

The V gene is TRBV20-1, the J gene TRBJ1-2; D unresolved. The CDR3 is 11 amino acids. V lost 7 bases and J lost 4, with 10 bases in between. In germline, CDR1 is DFQATT, CDR2 SNEGSKA (reference sequence). The DNA for the CDR3 is TGCAGTGGCACGGCGGTCTATGGCTACACCTTC. Translated, it gives CSGTAVYGYTF.

The rearrangement links TRBV10-2 to TRBJ2-5; 8 bases fit TRBD2. The V segment lost 4 bases and the J segment 8 bases; nucleotides outside the gene matches: 6. The germline V gene encodes CDR1 WSHSY and CDR2 SAAADI. The length of the CDR3 is 13 residues. The CDR3 region is CASSASGRITQYF. Written as DNA, the CDR3 is TGCGCCAGCAGTGCCAGCGGGAGAATCACCCAGTACTTC.

The J gene is TRBJ1-5, the V gene TRBV15, with D perhaps TRBD1 (5 bases). Germline V gives CDR1 LNHNV, CDR2 YYDKDF (reference sequence). The V and J ends lost 2 bases and 4 bases respectively, with 9 bases between them. CDR3 size: 14 residues. The CDR3 DNA sequence: TGTGCCACCAGCAGACAGGGTCGGAATCAGCCCCAGCATTTT. This sequence encodes CATSRQGRNQPQHF.

The gene calls are TRBV5-6 and TRBJ2-3; tentatively, D is TRBD2 (6 bases). Between the trimmed V and J ends, which lost 2 bases and 1 base, there was a span of 23 bases. The length of the CDR3 is 19 residues. The V gene's germline CDR1 is SGHDT and CDR2 YYEEEE. The CDR3 DNA follows: TGTGCCAGCAGCTTTAAGGAGGGCCGGTCGAGGTTGGGCACAGATACGCAGTATTTT. It is translated as CASSFKEGRSRLGTDTQYF.